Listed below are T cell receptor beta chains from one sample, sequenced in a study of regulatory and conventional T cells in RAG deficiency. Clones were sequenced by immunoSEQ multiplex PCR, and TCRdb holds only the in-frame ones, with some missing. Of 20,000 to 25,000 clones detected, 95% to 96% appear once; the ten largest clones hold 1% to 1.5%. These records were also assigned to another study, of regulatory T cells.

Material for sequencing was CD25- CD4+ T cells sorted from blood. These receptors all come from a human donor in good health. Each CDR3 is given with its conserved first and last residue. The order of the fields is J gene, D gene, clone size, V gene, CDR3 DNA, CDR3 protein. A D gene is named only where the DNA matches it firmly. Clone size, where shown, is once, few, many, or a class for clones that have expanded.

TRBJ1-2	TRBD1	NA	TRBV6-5	TGTGCCAGCAGTTACTCCTGGACAGGGGCGAACTATGGCTACACCTTC	CASSYSWTGANYGYTF
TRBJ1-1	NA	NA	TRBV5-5	TGTGCCAGCAGCTTGACCTCAGGGGTGAACACTGAAGCTTTCTTT	CASSLTSGVNTEAFF
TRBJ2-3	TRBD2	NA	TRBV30	TGTGCCTGGAGATGGACGGGGGGGACAGATACGCAGTATTTT	CAWRWTGGTDTQYF
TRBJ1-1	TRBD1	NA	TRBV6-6	TGTGCCAGCAGTTACCACCCGACAGGGGGAGGAACTGAAGCTTTCTTT	CASSYHPTGGGTEAFF
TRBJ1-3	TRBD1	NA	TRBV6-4	TGTGCCAGCAGTGCCGGGACAGGGGAGGGAAACACCATATATTTT	CASSAGTGEGNTIYF
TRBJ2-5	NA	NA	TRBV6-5	TGTGCCAGCAGTCGCACCCTCGCAGCGGAAGAGACCCAGTACTTC	CASSRTLAAEETQYF
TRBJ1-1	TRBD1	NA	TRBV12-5	TGTGCTAGTGGTTTGCCCTCCACGACAGGGACCGCTGAAGCTTTCTTT	CASGLPSTTGTAEAFF
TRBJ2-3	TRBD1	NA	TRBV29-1	TGCAGCGTTTCTACAACGACAGGGGGCTCGGGATTGGATACGCAGTATTTT	CSVSTTTGGSGLDTQYF
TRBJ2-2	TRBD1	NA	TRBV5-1	TGCGCCAGCAGCCGGGGGACAGGCTACACCGGGGAGCTGTTTTTT	CASSRGTGYTGELFF
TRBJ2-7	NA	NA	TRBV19	TGTGCCAGTAGTATCCGAGGAGCCGAGCAGTACTTC	CASSIRGAEQYF
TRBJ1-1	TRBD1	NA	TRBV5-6	TGTGCCAGCAGCTTGGCAGGGGGCGCAGGTTGGTCTGAAGCTTTCTTT	CASSLAGGAGWSEAFF
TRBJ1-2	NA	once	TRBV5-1	TGCGCCAGCAGCTTGGCAGGCTCTGACTATGGCTACACCTTC	CASSLAGSDYGYTF
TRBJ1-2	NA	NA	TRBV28	TGTGCCAGCAGTGCCCTCGGGGGCTACACCTTC	CASSALGGYTF
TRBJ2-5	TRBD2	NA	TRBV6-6	TGTGCCAGCAGAGGACTAGCCCAAGAGACCCAGTACTTC	CASRGLAQETQYF
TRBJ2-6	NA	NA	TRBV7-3	TGTGCCAGCAGCTTAAGTGCCGGCTCTGGGGCCAACGTCCTGACTTTC	CASSLSAGSGANVLTF
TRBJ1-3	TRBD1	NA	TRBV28	TGTGCCAGCAGTCAAAGACAGGGAACCATATATTTT	CASSQRQGTIYF
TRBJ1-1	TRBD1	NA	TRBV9	TGTGCCAGCAGCGTAGAGGGACAGGGAAAGGCTGAAGCTTTCTTT	CASSVEGQGKAEAFF
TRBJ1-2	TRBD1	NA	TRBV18	TGTGCCAGCTCACCACCCGGGACAGGTGGGCAATATGGCTACACCTTC	CASSPPGTGGQYGYTF
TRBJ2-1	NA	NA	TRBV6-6	TGTGCCAGCGAGAACCGCGGACAGTTTGAGCAGTTCTTC	CASENRGQFEQFF
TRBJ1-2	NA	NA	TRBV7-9	TGTGCCAGCAGCCACCTTGGGCCCTCTTTCTATGGCTACACCTTC	CASSHLGPSFYGYTF
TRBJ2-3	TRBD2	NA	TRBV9	TGTGCCAGCAGCGTAGAGGGAACGGTGAAGCGGGGGGGATTCACAGATACGCAGTATTTT	CASSVEGTVKRGGFTDTQYF
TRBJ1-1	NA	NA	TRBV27	TGTGCCAGCAGTTCTACAGTGAACACTGAAGCTTTCTTT	CASSSTVNTEAFF
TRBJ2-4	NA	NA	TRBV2	TGTGCCAGCAATCAGATGGCCAAAAACATTCAGTACTTC	CASNQMAKNIQYF
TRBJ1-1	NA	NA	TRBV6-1	TGTGCCAGCAGTGAATATGGGGGGGTGGTAGGGACTGAAGCTTTCTTT	CASSEYGGVVGTEAFF
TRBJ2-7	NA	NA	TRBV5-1	TGCGCCAGCAGCTCATCCTACGAGCAGTACTTC	CASSSSYEQYF
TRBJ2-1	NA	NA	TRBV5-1	TGCGCCAGCAGCTCAGAAAAGAATGAGCAGTTCTTC	CASSSEKNEQFF
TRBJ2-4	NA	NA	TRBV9	TGTAGGGGACTAGCCAAAAACATTCAGTACTTC	CRGLAKNIQYF
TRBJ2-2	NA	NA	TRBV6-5	TGTGCCAGCAGTTTCAGGGCCCGGAACGGGGAGCTGTTTTTT	CASSFRARNGELFF
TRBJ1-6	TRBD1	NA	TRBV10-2	TGCGCCAGCCGTTCCGGGACAGGCTATAATTCCCCCCTCCACTTT	CASRSGTGYNSPLHF
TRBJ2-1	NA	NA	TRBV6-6	TGTGCCAGCAGTTACTCGATGGGTGCAGGTGACAATGAGCAGTTCTTC	CASSYSMGAGDNEQFF